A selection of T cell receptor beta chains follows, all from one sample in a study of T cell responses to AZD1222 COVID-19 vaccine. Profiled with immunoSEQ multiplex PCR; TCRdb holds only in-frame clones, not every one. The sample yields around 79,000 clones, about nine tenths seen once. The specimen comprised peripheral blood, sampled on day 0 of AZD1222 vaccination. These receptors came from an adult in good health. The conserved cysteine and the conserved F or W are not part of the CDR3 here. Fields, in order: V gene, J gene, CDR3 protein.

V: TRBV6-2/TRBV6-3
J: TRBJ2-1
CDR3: ASSYVGSGGAGEQF

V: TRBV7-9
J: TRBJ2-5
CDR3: ASSVRLAALETQY

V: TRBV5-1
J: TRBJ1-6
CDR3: ASSFSGGNSPLH

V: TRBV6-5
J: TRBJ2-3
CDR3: ASSMLGFPDTQY

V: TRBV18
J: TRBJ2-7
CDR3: ASSPGTGDEQY

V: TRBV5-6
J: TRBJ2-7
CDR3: ASSLIEQAAYEQY

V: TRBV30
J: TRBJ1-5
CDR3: AWSAPPRQPQH

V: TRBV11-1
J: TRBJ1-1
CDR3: ASSFERRDTEAF

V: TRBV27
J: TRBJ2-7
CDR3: ASTPDKRDSSYEQY

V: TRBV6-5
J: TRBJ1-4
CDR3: ASRGDLREKLF